The next 20 T cell receptor beta chains were all read from a single sample in a study of prognosis after radiotherapy for stage I lung cancer. Using two-round multiplex PCR, the authors amplified TCR beta CDR3 from genomic DNA. Primers were specific to each TRBV and TRBJ gene in first-round PCR. TCRdb re-called the multiplex PCR reads through MiXCR, storing one row per CDR3 protein. This table has approximately 35,000 distinct CDR3 sequences, around a third appearing once. Sequencing was performed on PBMCs, taken before or after stereotactic body radiation therapy (not recorded which). These receptors were obtained from a donor over 45 with non-small cell lung cancer.

The chain uses TRBV12-3 or TRBV12-4 and TRBJ1-2, with D unclear. V was trimmed by 3 bases and J by 10 bases, leaving 15 bases between them. CDR3 size: 13 residues. The DNA of the CDR3 is TGTGCCAGCAGTTTTTCATGGCCCGGCGTCTACACCTTC. Its translation is CASSFSWPGVYTF.

This clonotype has only a few counts. The J gene is TRBJ2-1, the V gene TRBV3-1; no definite D call. The germline V gene has CDR1 LGHDT and CDR2 YNNKEL (reference sequence). The CDR3 consists of 11 residues. Trimming stripped 1 base from V and 9 bases from J, with 4 bases between. CDR3 nucleotides: TGTGCCAGCAGCCAAGGGGGTGAGCAGTTCTTC. This encodes CASSQGGEQFF.

On this clonotype: The germline gene is not matched at one end of the junction; a read error may be the cause. This chain uses TRBV15 with TRBJ2-2, with D perhaps matching TRBD2 (7 bases). CDR1 and CDR2 from the germline V gene are LNHNV and YYDKDF (reference sequence). This CDR3 is built from 17 residues. The CDR3, as DNA: TGTGCCACCAGAAGAGCTCGGGGGGCTCCGAAAACCGGGGAGCTGTTTTTT. Amino acid sequence: CATRRARGAPKTGELFF. The variable domain in full, with the rest retrieved from reference TRBV15 and TRBJ2-2, is DAMVIQNPRYQVTQFGKPVTLSCSQTLNHNVMYWYQQKSSQAPKLLFHYYDKDFNNEADTPDNFQSRRPNTSFCFLDIRSPGLGDTAMYLCATRRARGAPKTGELFFGEGSRLTVL.

Points on this clonotype: It is likely a read error: a sequence one base away is far more abundant. The chain combines TRBV6-5 with TRBJ1-1, with 7 bases lining up with TRBD1. V trimming: 10 bases; J trimming: 3 bases; junction bases outside the gene matches: 17. This CDR3 spans 16 amino acids. Germline assignment: CDR1 MNHEY and CDR2 SVGAGI. In DNA form, the CDR3 reads TGTGCCACAAGGTACCATCCGACAGGGAGGGACACTGAAGCTTTCTTT. Its translation: CATRYHPTGRDTEAFF.

This clonotype was seen ten or more times. V is TRBV6-1 and J is TRBJ1-2, with 7 bases matching TRBD1. V gave up 2 bases and J gave up 4 bases; unmatched junction bases: 1. Germline assignment: CDR1 MNHNS and CDR2 SASEGT. The CDR3 loop spans 13 amino acids. For the CDR3, the DNA is TGTGCCAGCAGTGAACGGGACAGCTATGGCTACACCTTC. Its protein product is CASSERDSYGYTF.

This clonotype was detected ten times or more. The chain recombines TRBV9 with TRBJ2-7, with D possibly matching TRBD1 (5 bases). CDR1 SGDLS and CDR2 YYNGEE come from the germline V gene. Between the trimmed V and J ends, which lost 0 bases and 6 bases, there was a span of 13 bases. This CDR3 is built from 14 residues. As DNA, the CDR3 is TGTGCCAGCAGCGTAGTCCGTGACAGTTCCGAGCAGTACTTC. Amino acids: CASSVVRDSSEQYF. Filled out from reference TRBV9 and TRBJ2-7, the complete variable domain reads DSGVTQTPKHLITATGQRVTLRCSPRSGDLSVYWYQQSLDQGLQFLIQYYNGEERAKGNILERFSAQQFPDLHSELNLSSLELGDSALYFCASSVVRDSSEQYFGPGTRLTVT.

A few counts support this clonotype. A far larger clone differs by one base, so this is likely a read error. This is likely a read error, given that the CDR3 carries no conserved phenylalanine or tryptophan at its end. The chain combines TRBV6-2 or TRBV6-3 with TRBJ2-2; possible D gene TRBD2, 5 bases. The CDR3 runs 13 residues. Germline-derived CDR1 and CDR2 are MNHEY and SVGEGT. V lost 6 bases, J lost 5 bases, and 10 bases lay in between. Here the CDR3 reads CASRTRDTGELFL. The CDR3 bases are TGTGCCAGCAGAACTAGAGATACCGGGGAGCTGTTTCTT.

The V call is TRBV3-1, the J call TRBJ1-1; D is unclear. The CDR3 has 13 amino acids. Trimming took 5 bases from V and 4 from J, leaving 11 bases between them. Germline V gene sequence: CDR1 LGHDT, CDR2 YNNKEL (reference sequence). CDR3: CASSSAWGTEAFF. The CDR3 DNA reads TGTGCCAGCAGCTCAGCCTGGGGCACTGAAGCTTTCTTT.

V and J are TRBV20-1 and TRBJ2-1, with D perhaps matching TRBD2 (5 bases). Trimming shortened V by 8 bases and J by 9 bases, and 20 bases separated the two germline ends. Germline V gives CDR1 DFQATT, CDR2 SNEGSKA (reference sequence). The CDR3 is made up of 13 amino acids. CDR3: CSLSFTSRVEQFF. In DNA form, the CDR3 reads TGCAGTCTTAGTTTTACCTCGAGGGTTGAGCAGTTCTTC.

This clonotype was observed at least ten times. V and J are TRBV4-1 and TRBJ1-5; no definite D call. The CDR3 is 15 amino acids. The germline gives CDR1 MGHRA, CDR2 YSYEKL. Trimming removed 4 bases from V and 3 bases from J, with 13 bases in between. CDR3 in amino acids: CASSRYLQVNQPQHF. CDR3 in DNA: TGCGCCAGCAGCCGCTACCTGCAGGTCAATCAGCCCCAGCATTTT.

This clonotype showed up many times. J is TRBJ1-1 and V is TRBV11-2; no clear D gene. This CDR3 comprises 13 residues. V was shortened by 2 bases and J by 1 base, with 5 bases between the two germline ends. Looked up from germline, CDR1 is SGHAT and CDR2 is FQNNGV. In DNA, the CDR3 is TGTGCCAGCAGCTTAAACAGGAACACTGAAGCTTTCTTT. It codes for CASSLNRNTEAFF.

Ten or more counts support this clonotype. This chain joins TRBV6-1 and TRBJ2-7, with D possibly TRBD1 on 6 matching bases. Germline V gene lookup returns CDR1 MNHNS and CDR2 SASEGT. V was trimmed by 5 bases and J by 0 bases, leaving 14 bases between them. This CDR3 spans 15 amino acids. This chain's CDR3 is CASSQTGRPSYEQYF. In nucleotides, the CDR3 is TGTGCCAGCAGTCAGACAGGACGGCCCTCCTACGAGCAGTACTTC.

This clonotype was detected many times. This chain uses TRBV12-3 or TRBV12-4 with TRBJ2-3, with a possible D match to TRBD2 (6 bases). The V and J ends lost 3 bases and 4 bases respectively, with 8 bases between them. The CDR3 is 13 residues long. CDR3 DNA: TGTGCCAGCAGTTTCTCTAGCGCAGATACGCAGTATTTT. Translating gives CASSFSSADTQYF.

This clonotype was detected many times. A junction boundary mismatches the germline segment, possibly from a read error. J is TRBJ1-4 and V is TRBV7-7; D not certain. Germline V gene data show CDR1 as SSHAT and CDR2 as FNYEAQ (reference sequence). The CDR3 length is 14 residues. The CDR3 protein is CASSPLGVEEKLFF. DNA of the CDR3: TGTGCTAGCAGCCCCCTCGGGGTTGAGGAAAAACTGTTTTTT.

About this clonotype: A junction end diverges from the germline sequence, so it may reflect a read error. This rearrangement joins TRBV6-4 to TRBJ2-2, with D unclear. The CDR3 loop spans 14 amino acids. The germline V gene has CDR1 MRHNA and CDR2 SNTAGT. CDR3 nucleotides: TGTGCCAGCAGTCATACACCGAACACCGGCGAGCTGTTTTTT. Protein sequence: CASSHTPNTGELFF.

This clonotype appeared many times. The chain links TRBV29-1 to TRBJ1-3; 7 nucleotides align to TRBD1. The V segment lost 4 bases and the J segment 2 bases; nucleotides outside the gene matches: 5. This CDR3 has 14 residues. The V gene's germline CDR1 is SQVTM and CDR2 ANQGSEA. CDR3 loop: CSVARDSAGNTIYF. The CDR3 bases are TGCAGCGTTGCCAGGGACAGCGCTGGAAACACCATATATTTT.

The chain has TRBV6-1 and TRBJ2-7, with a tentative D call TRBD2 (5 bases). The V and J ends lost 1 base and 5 bases respectively, with 6 bases between them. This CDR3 has 12 residues. Germline CDR1 MNHNS, CDR2 SASEGT. CDR3 DNA: TGTGCCAGCAGTGAAGTGAGGGACGAGCAGTACTTC. This gives the protein CASSEVRDEQYF.

This clonotype turned up a few times. The chain combines TRBV5-6 with TRBJ2-2; D is possibly TRBD1 (6 bases). The germline V and J ends were trimmed by 5 bases and 4 bases, with 12 bases remaining between them. The CDR3 contains 14 residues. Germline V CDR1 and CDR2: SGHDT, YYEEEE. The CDR3 nucleotides are TGTGCCAGCAGAGCCGGGACAAGCACCGGGGAGCTGTTTTTT. This codes for CASRAGTSTGELFF.

This clonotype has ten or more counts. This chain uses TRBV4-1 with TRBJ2-7, with 15 positions matching TRBD2. Germline V lookup: CDR1 MGHRA, CDR2 YSYEKL. The CDR3 runs 18 residues. J lost 5 bases, V lost 1 base, and 9 bases had no gene match. DNA for the CDR3: TGCGCCAGCAGCCAAGGAGGACTAGCGGGGGGGCCTAGGAACGAGCAGTACTTC. This sequence encodes CASSQGGLAGGPRNEQYF.

Concerning this clonotype: A much larger clone differs by one base, so this may be a read error. The V and J genes are TRBV19 and TRBJ1-1, with 7 bases matching TRBD1. J was trimmed by 4 bases and V by 7 bases; bases with no gene match: 15. Germline CDR1 reads LNHDA; CDR2 reads SQIVND (reference sequence). The CDR3 covers 16 residues. CDR3 in amino acids: CASNHPQGAGGTEAFF. The DNA for the CDR3 is TGTGCCAGTAATCACCCCCAAGGGGCAGGGGGCACTGAAGCTTTCTTT.